Here is one TCR beta chain with its context. Its target is unknown. The data originate from a study of regulatory T cells in long-lasting Graves disease. Study observations and caveats: There were preferences for TRBV28, TRBJ1-2 and TRBJ2-5 in persistent disease. Having only a small sample size may have limited accuracy.

Specified time point: newly diagnosed GD, antithyroid drugs for less than 3 months. PBMC RNA was the source of the TCR library. Construction of TCR beta libraries relied on iRepertoire HTBI primers and on Arm-PCR targeting CDR3 regions. TCRdb called the multiplex PCR reads again in MiXCR, with one record for every CDR3 protein. This repertoire shows roughly 500,000 distinct CDR3 sequences, about 12% found once; its top ten account for roughly 8.9%. After removal of 1 base from V and 7 bases from J, the junction contained 8 bases not matched to a gene. This CDR3 spans 16 amino acids. These data were also reused for a study on T cells in Graves' hyperthyroidism and ophthalmopathy. This second report adds: Newly diagnosed patients aged 18 to 65 had hyperthyroidism of under 2 months' duration. HTBI primers drove first-round RT-PCR of the TCR CDR3.

The TCR sequence derives from a woman aged 25-40 years with Graves disease. The sequencing here drew on peripheral blood mononuclear cells (PBMCs), taken at new diagnosis, from a patient treated with antithyroid drugs. J is TRBJ2-1 and V is TRBV12-3 or TRBV12-4, with TRBD2 matching over 9 bases. The CDR3 sequence: CASSLEPSGIANEQFF. For the CDR3, the DNA is TGTGCCAGCAGTTTAGAGCCTAGCGGGATAGCTAATGAGCAGTTCTTC.